This T cell receptor beta chain was recovered during a study of cytomegalovirus exposure and HLA in healthy donors (dated by TCRdb to the late 2010s). Study-wide context: An earlier analysis of approximately 640 of the donors reported about 290 Gb of sequence data and 117 million unique TCR beta sequences from 190 million or so T cells. An early release that covered approximately 600 HLA-typed donors contained approximately 300 gigabases of sequencing data and about 93 million unique TCR sequences. Among the roughly 390 genotyped donors, approximately 77% belonged to the genetic ancestry cluster associated with self-reported Caucasian donors. The aim of the study was to test whether cataloging public T cell receptors could identify signatures of past pathogen exposure. Using immunosequencing, the study profiled T cell repertoires from roughly 650 subjects and related those repertoires to cytomegalovirus serostatus. A separate validation cohort of approximately 120 different subjects was used in addition to the roughly 670-subject first cohort. To predict cytomegalovirus infection status, the study combined high-throughput TCR immunosequencing, statistical association of individual TCRs with disease status, and machine learning. A later analysis re-analyzed previously published TCR beta repertoires from about 730 donors and added high-resolution HLA genotyping to study TCR occurrence patterns. Rather than using new phenotypic data, the later analysis identified candidate immune exposures from TCR beta sequences and from how often those sequences occurred across donors. An earlier analysis of around 580 of the donors used high-throughput TCR beta sequencing to judge whether each TCR beta V gene segment behaved as functional or pseudogenic. Donor age, sex, ethnicity and CMV serostatus were collected together with the repertoire data. A later genetic analysis used genome-wide SNP genotypes for about 60% of the 666 donors, treating that subset as a discovery cohort. Every repertoire in the discovery cohort had been generated on one and the same sequencing platform. Class I and class II HLA loci were covered by the typing at four-digit resolution. Typing coverage varied by locus: roughly 620-640 donors for A, B, C, DRB1 and DQB1; about 520 for DQA1; 606 for DPA1; roughly 470 for DPB1. Because of strong linkage in the cohort, five DR-DQ haplotypes were treated as single units for association and clustering. On average, roughly 250,000 unique TCR beta nucleotide sequences were sequenced per donor among about 400 genotyped donors of the cohort, with roughly 18% of those sequences being non-productive. Here is what the overall study found, with its caveats: The presence/absence analyses assumed that sequencing depth was roughly uniform across donors, and that assumption may not be true. Linkage disequilibrium might explain the correlated functional status among segregating V segments, but an unknown experimental factor could not be excluded. Specific HLA alleles were associated with 15,000 to 20,000 TCR beta sequences at a false discovery rate of 0.05 in a later analysis. Because HLA typing was unavailable for some donors at each locus, only the typed subset was used in association tests. The only immune exposure information available for the cohort was CMV serostatus. The sequencing pipeline was judged likely to have produced a cluster of highly shared sequence variants as a technical artifact. An earlier analysis of approximately 530 of the donors showed that most TCR beta V segments appeared in productive rearrangements either about 90% or about 30% of the time, which broadly matched IMGT annotations. The study listed 170 or so TCR beta chains as associated with cytomegalovirus. A later analysis found that TCR association rates varied across HLA loci, with DRB1 alleles showing the most associated TCRs and HLA-C alleles the fewest. In a later analysis, HLA-associated TCR beta chains showed more clonal expansion and lower generation probabilities than non-associated chains that were equally common. In a later analysis, most CMV-associated TCR beta chains were found to appear HLA-restricted, with HLA associations seemingly driven largely by CMV exposure. In this cohort, only TCR beta chains were sequenced, and detectable features were limited by the absence of alpha or paired-chain data. Most TCR sequences were seen in very few donors, while some public TCRs were found in many individuals. In vitro tests confirmed that a few of the cytomegalovirus-associated TCR beta chains recognize cytomegalovirus antigens. According to a later analysis, parvovirus B19, influenza, CMV and Epstein-Barr virus appeared linked to several top co-occurrence clusters. A further reported finding was that TCR beta sequences accurately predicted the HLA-A and HLA-B alleles for most subjects in the first cohort. A later genetic analysis reported fewer N-insertions in productive TCRs among donors in an Asian-associated ancestry cluster than the approximately 670-donor mean. Because counts were too low, seventeen rarely observed V segments, including chromosome 9 orphons, were left out of the earlier analysis of approximately 580 of the donors. It was suggested by the authors that the approach could potentially be generalized to other disease states and immunological phenotypes. Cytomegalovirus status was reported to be diagnosed by the classifier with high specificity and sensitivity in both the original and validation cohorts. In a later genetic analysis, a missense DCLRE1C variant was associated with V-gene and J-gene trimming of TCR beta chains, and the association was replicated in an independent cohort. Assigning TCR associations to individual alleles was difficult when HLA alleles, especially DR and DQ, strongly co-occurred.

Remarks on this clone: Its antigen is unknown. Base qualities are not recorded, but no much larger clone differs from it by a single base.

Library construction relied on the immunoSEQ multiplex PCR assay. For the multiplex PCR, a mixture combining 60 forward primers for TCR Vbeta segments and 13 reverse primers for TCR Jbeta segments was used. Amplification of the CDR3 region of rearranged TCR beta genes was performed with a multiplex PCR assay on genomic DNA. The Illumina HiSeq System was used to sequence the amplified TCR beta libraries as 87-base-pair reads. Per the original workflow: A later analysis counted about 76 million unique TCR beta chains across the 650 to 800 repertoires, and roughly 10 million of these chains were shared by at least two donors. Raw reads were error-corrected and collapsed into unique sequences by a nearest-neighbor algorithm in which closely related sequences were merged to remove PCR and sequencing errors. Alignment of CDR3 sequences to IMGT reference sequences was used to assign V, D and J gene segments. For a sequence to be retained, at least a six-nucleotide match to both a V gene segment and a J gene segment was required. Rearrangements were called productive when the CDR3 lacked stop codons and stayed in frame with V and J; all others were non-productive. CDR3 was defined by IMGT convention, running from the second conserved V-encoded cysteine to the conserved J-encoded phenylalanine. The earlier analysis of more than 450 of the donors excluded sequences that lacked an unambiguous match to a single V gene segment. In an earlier analysis of some 590 of the donors, V segments were called functional above 56.7% productive rearrangements and were called segregating when the between-donor standard deviation exceeded 5%. A statistical classification framework was built for diagnosing cytomegalovirus status from the catalog of TCR beta chain sequences. A later analysis assigned V and J genes by comparing TCR nucleotide sequences with IMGT/GENE-DB human TR gene sequences. A later analysis assigned CDR3 sequences and most-parsimonious VDJ recombination scenarios with the TCRdist pipeline. In a later analysis, each TCR beta chain was defined by its CDR3 amino acid sequence together with its V-gene family, and reads without a unique V-gene family were excluded. To address suspected cross-contamination and a sequencing artifact, a later analysis removed a few hundred highly shared, low-generation-probability nucleotide sequences. For each public chain, a later analysis derived a clonal expansion index from normalized ranks of inferred template counts within each repertoire. Generation probabilities in a later analysis came from a VDJ recombination model fitted to out-of-frame rearrangements, and those results were checked against IGoR. In a later analysis, TCR-TCR, TCR-HLA and TCR-CMV co-occurrence was scored with hypergeometric tests, and a repertoire-size bias correction was applied to TCR pairs. To estimate false discovery rates, a later analysis permuted the HLA or CMV assignments 20 times. In a later analysis, co-occurring TCRs were grouped using DBSCAN, with TCRdist sequence similarity added in when clustering inside HLA-allele-positive subsets. Repertoires with fewer than 30,000 or more than 120,000 public chains were left out of co-occurrence clustering, as were about 5 repertoires with anomalous nucleotide sharing. This is the immuneACCESS table as TCRdb keeps it, with only in-frame sequences that have V and J called. A part of the clones is gone; compared with another copy, unresolved V genes explain less than half, and the rest is unexplained. V, J and clone size reflect that table, while D and trimming were determined from the DNA. Across this sample there are 150,000 to 200,000 clones, with more than 60% seen only once. The top ten clones comprise about 10% of the sample.

In total, roughly 710 healthy bone marrow donors made up the cohort. At the time of sampling, every cohort member was nominally healthy, though immune exposures that went unrecorded were likely present. The donor tested CMV seropositive, placing the donor among the 250 to 350 seropositive members of the cohort. A peripheral blood sample was provided by each donor, and peripheral blood mononuclear cells were used for TCR beta sequencing. The Qiagen DNeasy Blood Extraction Kit was used to extract genomic DNA from the blood cell samples. The receptor comes from a young man in good health and CMV-seropositive. Input material: PBMCs.

The DNA sequence is as follows: TGTGCCTGGAACACCGGGCTAGCTATGGGCTACACCTTC. Its amino acids are CAWNTGLAMGYTF. Here the chain combines TRBV30 and TRBJ1-2, with no D gene named confidently. Reading the germline V gene (reference sequence) gives CDR1 GTSNPN and CDR2 SVGIG. The CDR3 spans 13 residues, from the cysteine through the phenylalanine. Only the CDR3 part of the read is kept: 39 bases, read in frame from the first base. V is reduced by 4 bases and J by 8 bases, leaving a spacing of 17 bases between them.